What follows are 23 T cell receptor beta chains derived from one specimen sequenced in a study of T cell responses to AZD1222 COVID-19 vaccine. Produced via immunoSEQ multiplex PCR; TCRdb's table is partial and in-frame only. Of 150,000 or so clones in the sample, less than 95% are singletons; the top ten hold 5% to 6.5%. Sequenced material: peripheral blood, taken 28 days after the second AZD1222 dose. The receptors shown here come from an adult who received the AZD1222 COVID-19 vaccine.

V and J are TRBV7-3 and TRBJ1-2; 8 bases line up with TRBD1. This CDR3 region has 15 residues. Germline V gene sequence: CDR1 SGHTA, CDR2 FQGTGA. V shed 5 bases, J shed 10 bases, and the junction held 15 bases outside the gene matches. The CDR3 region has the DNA TGTGCCAGCAGCCCCTACCCCGAGACAGGGGCGGACTACACCTTC. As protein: CASSPYPETGADYTF.

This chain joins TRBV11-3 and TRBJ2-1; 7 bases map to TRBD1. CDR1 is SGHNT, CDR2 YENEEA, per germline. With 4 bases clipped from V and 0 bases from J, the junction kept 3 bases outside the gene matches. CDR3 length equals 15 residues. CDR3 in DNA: TGTGCCAGCAGCTCAGGGGGAAGCTCCTACAATGAGCAGTTCTTC. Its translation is CASSSGGSSYNEQFF.

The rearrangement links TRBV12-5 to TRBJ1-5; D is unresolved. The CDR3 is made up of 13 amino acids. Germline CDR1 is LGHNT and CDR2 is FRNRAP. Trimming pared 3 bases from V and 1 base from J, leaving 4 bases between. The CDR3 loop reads CASGLDSNQPQHF. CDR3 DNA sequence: TGTGCTAGTGGTTTAGACAGCAATCAGCCCCAGCATTTT.

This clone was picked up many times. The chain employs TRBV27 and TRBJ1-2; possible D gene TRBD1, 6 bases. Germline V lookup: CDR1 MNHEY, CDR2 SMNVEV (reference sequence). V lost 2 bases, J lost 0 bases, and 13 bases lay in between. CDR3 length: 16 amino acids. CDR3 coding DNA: TGTGCCAGCAGTTTAAACGGGGGCTCGCCTAACTATGGCTACACCTTC. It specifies CASSLNGGSPNYGYTF.

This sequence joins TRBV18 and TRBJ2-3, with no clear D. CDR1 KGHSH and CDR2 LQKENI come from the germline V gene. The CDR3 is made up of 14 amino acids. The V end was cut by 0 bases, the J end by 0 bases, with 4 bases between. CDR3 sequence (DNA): TGTGCCAGCTCACCACCCTCTAGCACAGATACGCAGTATTTT. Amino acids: CASSPPSSTDTQYF.

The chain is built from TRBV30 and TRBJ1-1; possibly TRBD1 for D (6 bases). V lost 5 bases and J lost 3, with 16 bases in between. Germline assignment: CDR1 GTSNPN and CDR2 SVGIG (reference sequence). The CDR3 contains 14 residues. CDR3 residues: CAWSRGGGDTEAFF. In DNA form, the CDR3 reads TGTGCCTGGTCTCGGGGAGGGGGAGACACTGAAGCTTTCTTT.

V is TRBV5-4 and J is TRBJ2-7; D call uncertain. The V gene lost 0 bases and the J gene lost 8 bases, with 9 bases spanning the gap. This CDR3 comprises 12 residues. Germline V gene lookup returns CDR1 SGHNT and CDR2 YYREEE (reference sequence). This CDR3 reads CASSLGSSQQYF. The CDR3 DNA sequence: TGTGCCAGCAGCTTGGGTTCTTCCCAGCAGTACTTC.

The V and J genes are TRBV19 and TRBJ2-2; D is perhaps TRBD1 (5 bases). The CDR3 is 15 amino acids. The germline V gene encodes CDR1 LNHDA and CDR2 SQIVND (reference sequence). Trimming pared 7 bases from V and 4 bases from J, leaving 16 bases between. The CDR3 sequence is CASKETRGVTGELFF. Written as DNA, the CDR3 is TGTGCCAGTAAAGAGACAAGGGGTGTCACCGGGGAGCTGTTTTTT.

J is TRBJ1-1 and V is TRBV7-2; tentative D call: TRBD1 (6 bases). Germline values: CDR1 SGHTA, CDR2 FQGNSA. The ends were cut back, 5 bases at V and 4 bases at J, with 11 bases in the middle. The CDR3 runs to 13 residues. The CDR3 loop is CASSKGGITEAFF. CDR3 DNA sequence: TGTGCCAGCAGCAAGGGGGGGATCACTGAAGCTTTCTTT.

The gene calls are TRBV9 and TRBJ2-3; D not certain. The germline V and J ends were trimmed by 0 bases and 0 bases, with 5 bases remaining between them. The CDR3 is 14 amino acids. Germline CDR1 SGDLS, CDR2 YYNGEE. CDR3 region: CASSVGRSTDTQYF. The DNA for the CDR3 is TGTGCCAGCAGCGTAGGGCGGAGCACAGATACGCAGTATTTT.

CDR3 in amino acids: CASSVGAGGNYEQYF. DNA of the CDR3: TGTGCCAGCAGTGTAGGAGCGGGGGGAAACTACGAGCAGTACTTC. V usage is TRBV2 and J usage is TRBJ2-7; 9 nucleotides agree with TRBD2. Germline values: CDR1 SNHLY, CDR2 FYNNEI. The CDR3 has 15 amino acids. The junction had 7 bases not matched to a gene; V was cut back by 4 bases and J by 3 bases. The variable domain in full, with the rest retrieved from reference TRBV2 and TRBJ2-7, is EPEVTQTPSHQVTQMGQEVILRCVPISNHLYFYWYRQILGQKVEFLVSFYNNEISEKSEIFDDQFSVERPDGSNFTLKIRSTKLEDSAMYFCASSVGAGGNYEQYFGPGTRLTVT.

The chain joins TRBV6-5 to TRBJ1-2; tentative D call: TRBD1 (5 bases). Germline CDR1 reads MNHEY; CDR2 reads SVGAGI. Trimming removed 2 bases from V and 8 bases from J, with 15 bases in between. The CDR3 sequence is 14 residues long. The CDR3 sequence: CASSYRDPYGGYTF. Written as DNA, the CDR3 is TGTGCCAGCAGTTACAGGGACCCGTATGGCGGCTACACCTTC.

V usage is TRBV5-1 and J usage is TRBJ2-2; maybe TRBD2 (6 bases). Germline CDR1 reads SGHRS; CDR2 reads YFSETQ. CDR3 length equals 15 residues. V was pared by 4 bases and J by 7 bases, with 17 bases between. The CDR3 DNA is TGCGCCAGCAGCCCGACTTCTAGCGTTGGCGGGGAGCTGTTTTTT. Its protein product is CASSPTSSVGGELFF.

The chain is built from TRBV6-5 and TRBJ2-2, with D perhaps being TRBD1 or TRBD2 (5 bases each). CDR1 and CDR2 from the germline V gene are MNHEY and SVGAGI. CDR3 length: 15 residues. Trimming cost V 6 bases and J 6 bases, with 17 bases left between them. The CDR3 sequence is CASRLTGTSAGELFF. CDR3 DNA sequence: TGTGCCAGCAGGTTGACCGGGACCTCCGCCGGGGAGCTGTTTTTT.

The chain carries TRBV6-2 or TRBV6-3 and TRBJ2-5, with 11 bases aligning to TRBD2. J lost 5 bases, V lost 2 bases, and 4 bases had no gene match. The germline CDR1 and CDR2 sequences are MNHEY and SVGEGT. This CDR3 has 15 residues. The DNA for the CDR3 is TGTGCCAGCAGTTACCCTAGCGGGAGGTCGGAGACCCAGTACTTC. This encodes CASSYPSGRSETQYF.

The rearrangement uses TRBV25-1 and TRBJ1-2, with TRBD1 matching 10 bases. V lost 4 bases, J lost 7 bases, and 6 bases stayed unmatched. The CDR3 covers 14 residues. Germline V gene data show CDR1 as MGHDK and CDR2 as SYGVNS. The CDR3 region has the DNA TGTGCCAGCAGTGGCCCGGGACAGGGGACTGGCTACACCTTC. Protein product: CASSGPGQGTGYTF.

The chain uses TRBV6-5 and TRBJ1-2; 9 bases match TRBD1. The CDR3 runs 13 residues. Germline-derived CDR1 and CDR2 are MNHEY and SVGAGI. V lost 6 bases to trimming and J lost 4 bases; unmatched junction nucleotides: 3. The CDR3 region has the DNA TGTGCCAGCAGCCGGGACAGGGTCTATGGCTACACCTTC. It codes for CASSRDRVYGYTF.

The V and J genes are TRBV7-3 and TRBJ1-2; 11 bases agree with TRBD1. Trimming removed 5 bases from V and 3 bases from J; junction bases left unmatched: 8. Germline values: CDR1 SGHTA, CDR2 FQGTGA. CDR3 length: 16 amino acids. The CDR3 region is CASSRSGGQGDYGYTF. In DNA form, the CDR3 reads TGTGCCAGCAGCCGAAGTGGGGGACAGGGGGACTATGGCTACACCTTC.

The chain's CDR3 is CASSHIAGGRLEQFF. DNA of the CDR3: TGTGCCAGCAGCCACATAGCGGGGGGGCGTCTCGAGCAGTTCTTC. The genes are TRBV3-1 (or the pseudogene TRBV3-2) and TRBJ2-1; 11 bases are a match to TRBD2. The CDR3 contains 15 residues. V gave up 3 bases and J gave up 10 bases; unmatched junction bases: 8. Looked up from germline, CDR1 is LGHDT and CDR2 is YNNKEL (reference sequence).

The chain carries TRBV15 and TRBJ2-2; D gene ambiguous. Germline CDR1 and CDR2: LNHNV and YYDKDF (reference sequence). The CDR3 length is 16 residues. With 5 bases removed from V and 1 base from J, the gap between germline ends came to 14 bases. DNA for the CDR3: TGTGCCACCAGCCCTACCAGTGTCAGGAACACCGGGGAGCTGTTTTTT. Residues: CATSPTSVRNTGELFF.

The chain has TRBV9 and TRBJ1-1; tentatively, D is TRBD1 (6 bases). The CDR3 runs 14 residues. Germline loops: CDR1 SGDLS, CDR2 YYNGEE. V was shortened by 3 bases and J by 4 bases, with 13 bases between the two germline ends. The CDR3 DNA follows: TGTGCCAGCAGCGGACGGAGGGGGGTCACTGAAGCTTTCTTT. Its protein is CASSGRRGVTEAFF.

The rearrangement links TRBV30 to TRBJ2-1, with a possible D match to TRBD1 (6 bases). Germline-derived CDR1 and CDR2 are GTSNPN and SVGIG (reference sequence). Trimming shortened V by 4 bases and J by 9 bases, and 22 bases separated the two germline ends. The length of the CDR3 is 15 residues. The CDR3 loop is CAWTWTAQMYGEQFF. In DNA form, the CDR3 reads TGTGCCTGGACGTGGACAGCCCAGATGTATGGTGAGCAGTTCTTC.

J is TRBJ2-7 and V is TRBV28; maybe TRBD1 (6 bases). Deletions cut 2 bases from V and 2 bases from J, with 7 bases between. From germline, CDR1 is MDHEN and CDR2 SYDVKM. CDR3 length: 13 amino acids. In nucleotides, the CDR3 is TGTGCCAGCAGTTTAGGACAGACCTACGAGCAGTACTTC. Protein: CASSLGQTYEQYF.